This TCR beta chain is from a study of T cell responses to AZD1222 COVID-19 vaccine. Second doses were pooled across both intervals (about 4 or about 12 weeks). The sample holds one count of this clone. Its antigen is unidentified. Using immunoSEQ multiplex PCR, the repertoire was profiled, and TCRdb retains in-frame clones only, with some absent. Of more than 150,000 clones listed, over 90% are singletons. Study observations and caveats: All repertoire sampling was performed exclusively after the peak T cell response. Spike-specific TCR breadth and depth rose after two AZD1222 doses. The sample set comprised mostly white British donors with more females, and clonal diversity was possibly underestimated.

V shed 5 bases and J shed 2 bases, with 18 bases lying between them. This CDR3 has 16 amino acids. The germline V gene has CDR1 SGHTA and CDR2 FQGTGA. V and J are TRBV7-3 and TRBJ1-2; possible D gene TRBD1, 5 bases. The receptor was derived from an adult who received the AZD1222 COVID-19 vaccine. Specimen: peripheral blood, collected 28 days after the second AZD1222 dose. The CDR3 is CASSGRDGRGNYGYTF. The CDR3 nucleotides are TGTGCCAGCAGCGGACGTGACGGGCGGGGGAACTATGGCTACACCTTC.